The 10 T cell receptor beta chains listed next were all sequenced from one sample in a study of graft-versus-host responses after intestinal transplantation. Generated by immunoSEQ multiplex PCR, the TCRdb table keeps only in-frame clones and is missing some. The profile covers around 130,000 clones, with over 85% appearing a single time and around 0.16% taken by the ten largest. These receptors have no known antigen. The specimen comprised unstimulated CD4+ T cells sorted from spleen or lymph node cells, sampled before intestinal transplant. Source of these receptors: a human donor who received an intestinal transplant.

This clone was detected only once. The chain is built from TRBV4-2 and TRBJ1-5; no reliable D call. This CDR3 has 15 residues. V was cut by 1 base and J by 1 base, with 8 bases left in between. Germline V gene data show CDR1 as LGHNA and CDR2 as YNFKEQ. CDR3: CASSQGGASNQPQHF. In DNA form, the CDR3 reads TGTGCCAGCAGCCAAGGGGGTGCGAGCAATCAGCCCCAGCATTTT.

The chain has TRBV7-2 and TRBJ2-1; TRBD2 matches 8 bases. The CDR3 length is 16 residues. V dropped 3 bases and J dropped 0; count of bases not matched to a gene: 4. CDR1 is SGHTA, CDR2 FQGNSA, per germline. For the CDR3, the DNA is TGTGCCAGCAGCTTCCAGACTAGCGTCTCCTACAATGAGCAGTTCTTC. It is translated as CASSFQTSVSYNEQFF.

The chain joins TRBV5-4 to TRBJ2-5; TRBD2 matches at 11 bases. With 4 bases clipped from V and 0 bases from J, the junction kept 5 bases outside the gene matches. CDR1 SGHNT and CDR2 YYREEE come from the germline V gene (reference sequence). The CDR3 contains 16 residues. Here the CDR3 DNA reads TGTGCCAGCAGCCCAACTAGCGGGGGCTACCAAGAGACCCAGTACTTC. This translates into CASSPTSGGYQETQYF.

V gene TRBV7-2 combines with J gene TRBJ1-3; D call uncertain. CDR3 length: 15 amino acids. Trimming cost V 0 bases and J 0 bases, with 6 bases left between them. From germline, CDR1 is SGHTA and CDR2 FQGNSA. The chain's CDR3 is CASSLAISSGNTIYF. The DNA of the CDR3 is TGTGCCAGCAGCTTAGCGATCAGCTCTGGAAACACCATATATTTT.

The chain has TRBV6-5 and TRBJ2-5; D may be TRBD1 (6 bases). This CDR3 is 14 amino acids long. Germline CDR1 and CDR2: MNHEY and SVGAGI. V was trimmed by 7 bases and J by 4 bases, leaving 16 bases between them. The CDR3 nucleotides read TGTGCCAGCACTCCTAGAGTGGGGGCAGAGACCCAGTACTTC. This gives the protein CASTPRVGAETQYF.

This chain connects TRBV30 to TRBJ1-1; the D is unclear. The length of the CDR3 is 13 residues. The V end lost 0 bases, the J end lost 4 bases, and 9 bases lay between the germline ends. Per germline, CDR1 GTSNPN and CDR2 SVGIG (reference sequence). CDR3 DNA sequence: TGTGCCTGGAGTGTAAATGAGGGCACTGAAGCTTTCTTT. Residues: CAWSVNEGTEAFF.

The chain couples TRBV5-6 to TRBJ1-3; possibly TRBD1 for D (6 bases). Germline CDR1 and CDR2: SGHDT and YYEEEE. The CDR3 covers 14 residues. V was cut by 2 bases and J by 7 bases, with 13 bases left in between. Here the CDR3 DNA reads TGTGCCAGCAGCTTCGGGGGGGCGCCGAACACCATATATTTT. Amino acids: CASSFGGAPNTIYF.

The genes are TRBV5-1 and TRBJ1-5; the D gene is possibly TRBD1 (5 bases). The germline gives CDR1 SGHRS, CDR2 YFSETQ. This CDR3 has 14 residues. The V end was cut by 1 base, the J end by 6 bases, with 11 bases between. The CDR3, as DNA: TGCGCCAGCAGCTTGTATGGGACTGGTCAGCCCCAGCATTTT. It encodes CASSLYGTGQPQHF.

The chain uses TRBV7-9 and TRBJ1-5; D call uncertain. The germline V and J ends were trimmed by 3 bases and 4 bases, with 10 bases remaining between them. Germline lookup yields CDR1 SEHNR and CDR2 FQNEAQ (reference sequence). This CDR3 region has 14 residues. Here the CDR3 DNA reads TGTGCCAGCAGCTTGGCAACCACTAATCAGCCCCAGCATTTT. Translated: CASSLATTNQPQHF.

The chain is built from TRBV7-3 and TRBJ1-1, with D maybe TRBD1 (6 bases). Trimming pared 5 bases from V and 10 bases from J, leaving 14 bases between. The CDR3 is 12 residues long. Germline assignment: CDR1 SGHTA and CDR2 FQGTGA. The CDR3 here is CASSGRGGPAFF. CDR3 sequence (DNA): TGTGCCAGCAGCGGCCGGGGGGGCCCAGCTTTCTTT. Supplemented by reference TRBV7-3 and TRBJ1-1, the full variable domain reads GAGVSQTPSNKVTEKGKYVELRCDPISGHTALYWYRQSLGQGPEFLIYFQGTGAADDSGLPNDRFFAVRPEGSVSTLKIQRTERGDSAVYLCASSGRGGPAFFGQGTRLTVV.